These 14 T cell receptor beta chains were sequenced from one sample in a study of OX40 agonist ivuxolimab in advanced cancers. Libraries were constructed by the immunoSEQ multiplex PCR assay. TCRdb retrieved this table from immuneACCESS and kept in-frame rearrangements only. Not all clones are present; in checked studies, unresolved V genes account for under half, and no reason is known for the remainder. This sample lists 40,000 or so clones; approximately 80% were detected once. Of the sample, 22% falls within the top ten clones. The sample here was CD4+ or CD8+ T cells sorted from blood, taken in a trial of the OX40 agonist ivuxolimab. The source of these receptors is an adult with an advanced solid tumor such as melanoma, head and neck, liver or kidney cancer.

J is TRBJ1-2 and V is TRBV7-2; D gene unclear. V was trimmed by 1 base and J by 4 bases, leaving 10 bases between them. Germline V lookup: CDR1 SGHTA, CDR2 FQGNSA. The CDR3 totals 14 residues. CDR3 region: CASSLDLLGYGYTF. The CDR3, as DNA: TGTGCCAGCAGCTTAGACTTGCTAGGCTATGGCTACACCTTC.

The V gene is TRBV19, the J gene TRBJ2-1, with 10 bases aligning to TRBD2. Germline V gene lookup returns CDR1 LNHDA and CDR2 SQIVND (reference sequence). CDR3 length: 17 amino acids. The junction had 6 bases not matched to a gene; V was cut back by 2 bases and J by 2 bases. The CDR3 DNA reads TGTGCCAGTAGTATACCTAGCGGGAGTTCAACCTACAATGAGCAGTTCTTC. It is translated as CASSIPSGSSTYNEQFF.

V usage is TRBV7-6 and J usage is TRBJ2-7; D uncertain. The CDR3 is made up of 17 amino acids. Germline CDR1 is SGHVS and CDR2 is FNYEAQ. V lost 1 base to trimming and J lost 0 bases, with 16 bases between them. The CDR3 DNA follows: TGTGCCAGCAGCTTAGAAGGCGGTGGGCCTTTCTCCTACGAGCAGTACTTC. This translates into CASSLEGGGPFSYEQYF.

This clone has a handful of counts. The chain combines TRBV2 with TRBJ2-7, with 8 positions matching TRBD2. Germline CDR1 reads SNHLY; CDR2 reads FYNNEI. J gave up 3 bases and V 8 bases, and 6 bases lay outside the gene matches. The CDR3 extends over 13 amino acids. The CDR3 spells CASGTSGHYEQYF. The CDR3 nucleotides read TGTGCCAGCGGCACTAGCGGACACTACGAGCAGTACTTC.

This clone was found a few times. The J gene is TRBJ2-4, the V gene TRBV7-9; 7 bases align to TRBD2. V dropped 5 bases and J dropped 5; count of bases not matched to a gene: 12. The CDR3 contains 16 residues. Germline lookup yields CDR1 SEHNR and CDR2 FQNEAQ (reference sequence). CDR3 coding DNA: TGTGCCAGCAGCCCCCAGACTAGCAGCGAAGAAAACATTCAGTACTTC. It is translated as CASSPQTSSEENIQYF.

This chain links TRBV6-5 with TRBJ2-2, with 8 bases matching TRBD1. Germline V gene lookup returns CDR1 MNHEY and CDR2 SVGAGI. The CDR3 loop spans 16 amino acids. The V segment lost 2 bases and the J segment 0 bases; nucleotides outside the gene matches: 2. The CDR3 loop reads CASSYRQGTNTGELFF. In nucleotides, the CDR3 is TGTGCCAGCAGTTACCGACAGGGGACGAACACCGGGGAGCTGTTTTTT.

The V call is TRBV5-1, the J call TRBJ2-5; a possible D gene is TRBD1 (6 bases). The germline V and J ends were trimmed by 2 bases and 0 bases, with 8 bases remaining between them. This CDR3 is built from 14 residues. Germline loops: CDR1 SGHRS, CDR2 YFSETQ. CDR3 sequence (DNA): TGCGCCAGCAGCTTTGACAGGTACCAAGAGACCCAGTACTTC. This sequence encodes CASSFDRYQETQYF.

This clone was found a few times. V and J are TRBV7-6 and TRBJ1-1; no clear D. The CDR3 totals 13 residues. The germline CDR1 and CDR2 sequences are SGHVS and FNYEAQ. Trimming removed 7 bases at V and 0 bases at J, with 9 bases between. The CDR3 reads CASIGLLNTEAFF. CDR3 nucleotide sequence: TGTGCCAGCATCGGACTTTTGAACACTGAAGCTTTCTTT.

This clone was detected only once. The V call is TRBV6-1, the J call TRBJ2-5; D may be TRBD2 (5 bases). CDR3 length: 12 residues. The V end was cut by 9 bases, the J end by 8 bases, with 16 bases between. Germline V CDR1 and CDR2: MNHNS, SASEGT. CDR3 coding DNA: TGTGCCAGACGAGGGTCCATAGAAACCCAGTACTTC. Its protein product is CARRGSIETQYF.

The chain combines TRBV19 with TRBJ2-1; TRBD2 aligns across 9 bases. V lost 5 bases, J lost 8 bases, and 4 bases stayed unmatched. CDR3 length: 13 amino acids. Germline V gene data show CDR1 as LNHDA and CDR2 as SQIVND (reference sequence). CDR3 nucleotides: TGTGCCAGTAGTTGGCGGGGGGGCGATGAGCAGTTCTTC. It codes for CASSWRGGDEQFF. The variable domain in full, with the rest retrieved from reference TRBV19 and TRBJ2-1, is DGGITQSPKYLFRKEGQNVTLSCEQNLNHDAMYWYRQDPGQGLRLIYYSQIVNDFQKGDIAEGYSVSREKKESFPLTVTSAQKNPTAFYLCASSWRGGDEQFFGPGTRLTVL.

In its sample, this clone was seen once. This chain uses TRBV11-1 with TRBJ2-7; 7 bases match TRBD1. With V trimmed by 5 bases and J by 6 bases, 4 bases remained unmatched. Germline V lookup: CDR1 SGHAT, CDR2 FQDESV (reference sequence). The CDR3 has 12 amino acids. The CDR3 DNA sequence: TGTGCCAGCAGCACGACAGGGAGCGAGCAGTACTTC. The encoded protein is CASSTTGSEQYF.

The chain combines TRBV7-9 with TRBJ2-1; D is unresolved. Germline lookup yields CDR1 SEHNR and CDR2 FQNEAQ (reference sequence). This CDR3 is built from 12 residues. V was clipped by 8 bases and J by 3 bases, with 8 bases between them. The CDR3: CASPDNYNEQFF. The CDR3 nucleotides read TGTGCCAGCCCGGATAACTACAATGAGCAGTTCTTC. Full variable domain (missing parts from reference TRBV7-9 and TRBJ2-1): DTGVSQNPRHKITKRGQNVTFRCDPISEHNRLYWYRQTLGQGPEFLTYFQNEAQLEKSRLLSDRFSAERPKGSFSTLEIQRTEQGDSAMYLCASPDNYNEQFFGPGTRLTVL.

This sequence joins TRBV11-2 and TRBJ2-1; 9 positions match TRBD1. After removal of 6 bases from V and 5 bases from J, the junction contained 14 bases not matched to a gene. The CDR3 contains 17 residues. Germline loops: CDR1 SGHAT, CDR2 FQNNGV. DNA of the CDR3: TGTGCCAGCAGAACTGTCCGGGACAGGGAAAGACACAATGAGCAGTTCTTC. Protein product: CASRTVRDRERHNEQFF.

This clone was observed a few times. The chain is built from TRBV7-3 and TRBJ2-3; 7 bases fit TRBD1. CDR3 length: 15 amino acids. Germline-derived CDR1 and CDR2 are SGHTA and FQGTGA. Germline trimming cut 4 bases from V and 4 bases from J; bases unmatched to any gene: 8. CDR3 in amino acids: CASSSTGSRADTQYF. CDR3 nucleotides: TGTGCCAGCAGCTCGACAGGGAGTCGGGCAGATACGCAGTATTTT. The full variable domain, in which reference TRBV7-3 and TRBJ2-3 provide the parts outside the CDR3, is GAGVSQTPSNKVTEKGKYVELRCDPISGHTALYWYRQSLGQGPEFLIYFQGTGAADDSGLPNDRFFAVRPEGSVSTLKIQRTERGDSAVYLCASSSTGSRADTQYFGPGTRLTVL.